This T cell receptor (beta chain) appears in the sequencing data of a study of blood T cell repertoires in COVID-19. About the study: Samples came from the United States, Italy and Spain, spanning acute and convalescent COVID-19. Nucleic acid was either cDNA or gDNA, and it came from T cells, B-cell-depleted T cells, or PBMCs.

Germline CDR1 and CDR2: MDHEN and SYDVKM. Trimming shortened V by 6 bases and J by 6 bases, and 10 bases separated the two germline ends. This CDR3 spans 12 amino acids. Profiling relied on immunoSEQ multiplex PCR, and the TCRdb table lists in-frame clones only, not all of them. This table has 68,000 or so clones, roughly 90% appearing once. The chain carries TRBV28 and TRBJ2-3; no clear D gene. Material: peripheral blood. The sequence came from a man in his 70s with active or convalescent COVID-19. In DNA, the CDR3 is TGTGCCAGCAGCCGAGAGTACGATACGCAGTATTTT. Its translation is CASSREYDTQYF.